This TCR beta chain was identified during a study of neoadjuvant nivolumab and ipilimumab in lung cancer. Findings and limits, study-wide: Higher pretherapy blood TCR richness went with higher resected-tumor richness.

Comments on this clone: As yet, its antigen is unknown.

Per the germline V gene, CDR1 is LNHDA and CDR2 is SQIVND (reference sequence). This CDR3 region has 15 residues. V was cut by 5 bases and J by 5 bases, with 16 bases left in between. Method: immunoSEQ multiplex PCR; TCRdb's copy keeps in-frame clones and lacks some. The sample includes roughly 45,000 clones, 80% to 90% of them seen just once. The rearrangement uses TRBV19 and TRBJ1-5, with unresolved D. This specimen was blood, taken before neoadjuvant nivolumab, alone or with ipilimumab. The clonotype was recovered from an adult with non-small cell lung cancer. Some clones in this sample may be carry-over from other donors' samples. The CDR3: CASSRAPMIYQPQHF. CDR3 DNA sequence: TGTGCCAGTAGTCGGGCACCGATGATATATCAGCCCCAGCATTTT.